The source of this T cell receptor beta chain is a study of early T cells in non-severe SARS-CoV-2 infection. Per the germline V gene, CDR1 is SGHDN and CDR2 is FVKESK. The V and J ends lost 2 bases and 8 bases, in that order; junction bases with no gene match: 12. CDR3 length: 18 residues. One entry per CDR3 protein, called by TCRdb with MiXCR from the 5' RACE reads. The sample lists 62,000 or so distinct CDR3 sequences, almost 9% seen once, with around an eighth in the top ten. This sequence joins TRBV14 and TRBJ2-1; TRBD2 matches at 13 bases. The TCR comes from an adult who was a healthcare worker with PCR-confirmed SARS-CoV-2 infection or an uninfected control (not recorded which). The input for sequencing was whole blood, taken at baseline. CDR3 in DNA: TGTGCCAGCAGCCAAAGACTGAGGACTAGCGGGAGTTTCTATGAGCAGTTCTTC. As protein: CASSQRLRTSGSFYEQFF. The full variable domain, in which reference TRBV14 and TRBJ2-1 provide the parts outside the CDR3, is EAGVTQFPSHSVIEKGQTVTLRCDPISGHDNLYWYRRVMGKEIKFLLHFVKESKQDESGMPNNRFLAERTGGTYSTLKVQPAELEDSGVYFCASSQRLRTSGSFYEQFFGPGTRLTVL.